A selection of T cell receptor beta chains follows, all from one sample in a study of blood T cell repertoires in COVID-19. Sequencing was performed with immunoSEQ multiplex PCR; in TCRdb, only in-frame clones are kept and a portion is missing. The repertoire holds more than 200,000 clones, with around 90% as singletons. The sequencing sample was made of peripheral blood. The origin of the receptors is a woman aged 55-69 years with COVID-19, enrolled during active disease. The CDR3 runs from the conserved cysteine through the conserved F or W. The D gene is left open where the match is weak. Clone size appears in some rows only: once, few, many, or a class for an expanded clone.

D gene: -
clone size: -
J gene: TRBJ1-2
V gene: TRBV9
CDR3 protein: CASSEQQELAYGYTF
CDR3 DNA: TGTGCCAGCAGCGAGCAACAGGAACTGGCCTATGGCTACACCTTC

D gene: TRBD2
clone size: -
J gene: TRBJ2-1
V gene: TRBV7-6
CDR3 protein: CASSLGPTSGSSYNEQFF
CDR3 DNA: TGTGCCAGCAGCTTAGGTCCAACTAGCGGGAGCTCCTACAATGAGCAGTTCTTC

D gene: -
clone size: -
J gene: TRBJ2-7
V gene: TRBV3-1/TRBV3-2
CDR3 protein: CASSQGGLAYEQYF
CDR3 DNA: TGTGCCAGCAGCCAAGGGGGGCTCGCCTACGAGCAGTACTTC

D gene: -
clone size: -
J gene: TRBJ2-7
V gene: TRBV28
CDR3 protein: CASSLGGVSYEQYF
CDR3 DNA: TGTGCCAGCAGTTTAGGAGGGGTCTCCTACGAGCAGTACTTC

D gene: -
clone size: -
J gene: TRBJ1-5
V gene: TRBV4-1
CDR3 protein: CASSQDLRGYSNQPQHF
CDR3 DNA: TGCGCCAGCAGCCAAGATCTGAGGGGGTATAGCAATCAGCCCCAGCATTTT

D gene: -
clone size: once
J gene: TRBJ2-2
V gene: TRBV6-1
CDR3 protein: CASSELGAGELFF
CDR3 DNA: TGTGCCAGCAGTGAACTCGGGGCCGGGGAGCTGTTTTTT

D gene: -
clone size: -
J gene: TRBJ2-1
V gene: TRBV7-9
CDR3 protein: CASRRGAVGRRGSYNEQFF
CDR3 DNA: TGTGCCAGCCGCAGGGGGGCGGTTGGCCGACGGGGCTCCTACAATGAGCAGTTCTTC

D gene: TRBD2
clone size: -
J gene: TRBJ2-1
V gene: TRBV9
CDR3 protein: CASSDRAGEVDEQFF
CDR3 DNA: TGTGCCAGCAGCGATAGAGCGGGAGAGGTCGATGAGCAGTTCTTC

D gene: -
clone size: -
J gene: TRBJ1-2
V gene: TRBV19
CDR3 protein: CASSAQGAGRYGYTF
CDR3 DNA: TGTGCCAGTAGTGCCCAAGGAGCAGGGCGGTATGGCTACACCTTC

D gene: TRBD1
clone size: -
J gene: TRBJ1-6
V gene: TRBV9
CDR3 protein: CASSAGDRVGNSPLHF
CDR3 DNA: TGTGCCAGCAGCGCCGGGGACAGGGTTGGCAATTCACCCCTCCACTTT

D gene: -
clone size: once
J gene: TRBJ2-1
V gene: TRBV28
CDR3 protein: CASSLYGTISYNEQFF
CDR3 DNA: TGTGCCAGCAGTTTATACGGGACAATCTCCTACAATGAGCAGTTCTTC

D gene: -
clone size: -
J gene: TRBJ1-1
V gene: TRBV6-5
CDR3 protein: CASGRLNTEAFF
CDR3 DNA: TGTGCCAGTGGCAGATTGAACACTGAAGCTTTCTTT

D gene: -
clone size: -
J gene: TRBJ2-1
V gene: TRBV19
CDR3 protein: CASSNRRAGGDEQFF
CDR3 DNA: TGTGCCAGTAGTAACCGGCGGGCAGGTGGGGATGAGCAGTTCTTC

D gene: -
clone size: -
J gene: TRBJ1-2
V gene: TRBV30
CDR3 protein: CAWSVERSYGYTF
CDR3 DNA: TGTGCCTGGAGTGTAGAACGGAGCTATGGCTACACCTTC

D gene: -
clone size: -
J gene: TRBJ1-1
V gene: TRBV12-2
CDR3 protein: CASRPQGVATEAFF
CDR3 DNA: TGTGCAAGTCGCCCTCAGGGTGTGGCCACTGAAGCTTTCTTT

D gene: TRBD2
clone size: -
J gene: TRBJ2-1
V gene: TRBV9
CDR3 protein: CASSGSSGIYNEQFF
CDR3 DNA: TGTGCCAGCAGCGGATCTAGCGGAATTTACAATGAGCAGTTCTTC

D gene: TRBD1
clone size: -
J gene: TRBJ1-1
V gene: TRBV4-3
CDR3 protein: CASSQRRGQGSEAFF
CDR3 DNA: TGCGCCAGCAGCCAAAGAAGGGGACAGGGCTCTGAAGCTTTCTTT

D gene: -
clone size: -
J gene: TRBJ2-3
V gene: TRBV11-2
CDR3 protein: CASSLGSTFSQADTQYF
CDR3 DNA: TGTGCCAGCAGCTTAGGTTCGACGTTCTCCCAGGCAGATACGCAGTATTTT

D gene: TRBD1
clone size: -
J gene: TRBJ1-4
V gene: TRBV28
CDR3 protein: CASSLRQGVSEKLFF
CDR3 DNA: TGTGCCAGCAGTCTACGACAGGGGGTCAGTGAAAAACTGTTTTTT

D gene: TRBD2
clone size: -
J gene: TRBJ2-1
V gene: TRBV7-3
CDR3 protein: CASSPGSGGSSYNEQFF
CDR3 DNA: TGTGCCAGCAGCCCAGGTTCTGGCGGGAGCTCCTACAATGAGCAGTTCTTC

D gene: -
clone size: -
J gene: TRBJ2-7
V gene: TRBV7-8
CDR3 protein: CASSLAAREQYF
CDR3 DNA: TGTGCCAGCAGCCTGGCGGCGCGGGAGCAGTACTTC

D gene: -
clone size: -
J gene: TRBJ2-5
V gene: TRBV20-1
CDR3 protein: CSAQQVTQYF
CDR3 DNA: TGCAGTGCCCAACAGGTGACCCAGTACTTC

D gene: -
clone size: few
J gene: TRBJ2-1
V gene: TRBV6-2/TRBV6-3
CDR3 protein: CASSYPTTGGGNEQFF
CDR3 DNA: TGTGCCAGCAGTTACCCTACTACAGGGGGGGGAAATGAGCAGTTCTTC

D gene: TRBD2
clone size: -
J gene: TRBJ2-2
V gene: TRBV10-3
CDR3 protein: CAINPGTSGTTGELFF
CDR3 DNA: TGTGCCATCAACCCCGGGACTAGCGGGACCACCGGGGAGCTGTTTTTT

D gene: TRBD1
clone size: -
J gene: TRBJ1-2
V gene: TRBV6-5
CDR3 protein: CASTGGLGYGYTF
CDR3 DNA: TGTGCCAGCACAGGGGGCCTAGGCTATGGCTACACCTTC

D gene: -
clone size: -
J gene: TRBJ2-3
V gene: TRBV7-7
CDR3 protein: CASSPGSTDTQYF
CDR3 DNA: TGTGCCAGCAGTCCAGGGAGCACAGATACGCAGTATTTT

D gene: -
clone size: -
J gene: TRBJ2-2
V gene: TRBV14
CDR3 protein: CASSPGLSYTGELFF
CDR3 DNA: TGTGCCAGCAGCCCAGGACTCTCCTACACCGGGGAGCTGTTTTTT

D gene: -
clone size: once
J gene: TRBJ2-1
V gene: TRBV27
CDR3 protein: CASSFVKASEQFF
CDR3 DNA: TGTGCCAGCAGTTTTGTCAAGGCTAGTGAGCAGTTCTTC

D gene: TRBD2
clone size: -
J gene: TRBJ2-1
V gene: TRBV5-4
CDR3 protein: CASSLIAGGIYNEQFF
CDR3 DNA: TGTGCCAGCAGCCTAATAGCGGGAGGGATCTACAATGAGCAGTTCTTC

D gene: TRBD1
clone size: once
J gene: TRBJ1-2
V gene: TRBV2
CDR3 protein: CASSGGTGVGYTF
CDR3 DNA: TGTGCCAGCAGTGGAGGGACAGGGGTAGGCTACACCTTC

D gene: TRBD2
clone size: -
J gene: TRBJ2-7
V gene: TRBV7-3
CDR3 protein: CASSLAGGGEQYF
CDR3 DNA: TGTGCCAGCAGCTTAGCGGGAGGGGGAGAGCAGTACTTC

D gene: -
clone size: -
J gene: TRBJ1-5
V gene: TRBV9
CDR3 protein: CASSSRGYQPQHF
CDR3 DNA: TGTGCCAGCAGCTCTAGGGGGTACCAGCCCCAGCATTTT

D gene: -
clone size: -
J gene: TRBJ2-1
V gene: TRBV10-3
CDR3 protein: CAISGSGTSYNEQFF
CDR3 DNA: TGTGCCATCAGTGGGTCCGGGACTTCCTACAATGAGCAGTTCTTC

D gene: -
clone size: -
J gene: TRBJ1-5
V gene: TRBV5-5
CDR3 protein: CASSPGVGIGQPQHF
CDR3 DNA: TGTGCCAGCAGCCCGGGGGTGGGGATAGGCCAGCCCCAGCATTTT

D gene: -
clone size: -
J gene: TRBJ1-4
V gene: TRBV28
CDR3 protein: CASVPWGSTNEKLFF
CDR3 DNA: TGTGCCAGCGTCCCTTGGGGCAGCACTAATGAAAAACTGTTTTTT

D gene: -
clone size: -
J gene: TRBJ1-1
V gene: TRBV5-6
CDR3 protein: CASSPGVNTEAFF
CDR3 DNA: TGTGCCAGCAGTCCAGGGGTGAACACTGAAGCTTTCTTT

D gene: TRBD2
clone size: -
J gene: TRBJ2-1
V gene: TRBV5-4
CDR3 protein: CASSLAGVGNEQFF
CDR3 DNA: TGTGCCAGCAGCTTAGCGGGAGTAGGTAATGAGCAGTTCTTC

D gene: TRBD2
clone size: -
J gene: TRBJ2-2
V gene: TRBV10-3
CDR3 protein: CAIMRSSGSPGELFF
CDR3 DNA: TGTGCCATCATGAGGTCTAGCGGGAGTCCCGGGGAGCTGTTTTTT

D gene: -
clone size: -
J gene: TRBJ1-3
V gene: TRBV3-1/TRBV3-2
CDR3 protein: CASSQRRSASGNTIYF
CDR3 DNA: TGTGCCAGCAGCCAAAGACGGAGTGCGTCGGGAAACACCATATATTTT

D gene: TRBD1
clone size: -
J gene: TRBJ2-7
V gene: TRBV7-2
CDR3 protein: CASSTGTGDYEQYF
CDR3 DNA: TGTGCCAGCAGCACCGGGACAGGGGACTACGAGCAGTACTTC

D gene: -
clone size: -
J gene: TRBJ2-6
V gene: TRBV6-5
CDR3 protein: CASSPPGANVLTF
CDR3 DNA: TGTGCCAGCAGCCCCCCAGGGGCCAACGTCCTGACTTTC

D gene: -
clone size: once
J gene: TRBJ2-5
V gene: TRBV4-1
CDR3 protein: CASSQDPPGPQGTQYF
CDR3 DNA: TGCGCCAGCAGCCAAGATCCCCCAGGGCCCCAGGGGACCCAGTACTTC

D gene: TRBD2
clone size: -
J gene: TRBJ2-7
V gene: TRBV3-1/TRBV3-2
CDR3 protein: CASGRAYEQYF
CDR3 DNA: TGTGCCAGCGGGAGGGCCTACGAGCAGTACTTC

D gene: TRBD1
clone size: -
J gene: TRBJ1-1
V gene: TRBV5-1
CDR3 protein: CASSLTGGGTEAFF
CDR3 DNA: TGCGCCAGCAGCTTGACAGGGGGAGGCACTGAAGCTTTCTTT

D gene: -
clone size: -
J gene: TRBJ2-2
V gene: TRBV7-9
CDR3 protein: CASSFVSTGELFF
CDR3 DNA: TGTGCCAGCAGCTTTGTCTCCACCGGGGAGCTGTTTTTT

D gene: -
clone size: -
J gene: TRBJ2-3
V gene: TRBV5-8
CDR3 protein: CASSLGRARGDTQYF
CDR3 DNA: TGTGCCAGCAGCTTGGGACGGGCTCGGGGAGATACGCAGTATTTT

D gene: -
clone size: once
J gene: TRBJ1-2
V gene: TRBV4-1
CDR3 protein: CASSQERQGLEGYTF
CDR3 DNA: TGCGCCAGCAGCCAAGAAAGGCAGGGTCTTGAAGGCTACACCTTC

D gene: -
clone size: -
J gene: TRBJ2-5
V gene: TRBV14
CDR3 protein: CASSLRQNQETQYF
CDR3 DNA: TGTGCCAGCAGCCTTAGACAGAACCAAGAGACCCAGTACTTC

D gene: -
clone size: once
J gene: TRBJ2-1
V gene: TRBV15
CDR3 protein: CATSVGVGSEQFF
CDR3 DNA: TGTGCCACCAGTGTCGGGGTGGGGAGTGAGCAGTTCTTC

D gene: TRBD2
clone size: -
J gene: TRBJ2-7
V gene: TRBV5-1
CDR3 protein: CASSPIAGGRSYEQYF
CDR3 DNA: TGCGCCAGCAGCCCCATTGCGGGAGGACGGTCCTACGAGCAGTACTTC